This T cell receptor beta chain is from a study of human T cells and chemical hapten exposure. Overall study results and limits: In comparison with controls, expanded TCRs gave rise to a significantly larger number of large CDR3 similarity clusters.

Documented time point: pre-sensitization, week 0. Treatment of the sample: therapeutic diphenylcyclopropenone sensitization with weekly scalp DPC. Comment on this clonotype: The antigen is not known.

TCRdb processed the RACE reads anew with MiXCR; each CDR3 protein has one entry. This sample has over 85,000 distinct CDR3 sequences, with 11% found just once. Sequenced here: whole blood, sampled in connection with sensitization to the hapten diphenylcyclopropenone (DPC). The clonotype originates from a woman in her sixties or seventies with alopecia areata. Some clones in this sample may be carry-over from other donors' samples.

CDR3 nucleotides: TGTGCCAGCAGACCAGGACAGAATTCCTACGAGCAGTACTTC. Protein product: CASRPGQNSYEQYF. The V gene is TRBV6-6, the J gene TRBJ2-7; D is possibly TRBD1 (6 bases). Germline assignment: CDR1 MNHNY and CDR2 SVGAGI (reference sequence). Trimming cost V 6 bases and J 1 base, with 13 bases left between them. This CDR3 spans 14 amino acids.